Listed here are 18 T cell receptor beta chains from one sample, sequenced in a study of CD8 T cells in Susac syndrome. The RNA input was about 0.45 to 1 ug, and it was reverse transcribed with random hexamers. In TCRdb, the immunoSEQ multiplex PCR reads were re-called with MiXCR into one record per CDR3 protein. The sample gives about 150,000 distinct CDR3 sequences, approximately 93% of which show up once; more than 0.2% is in the top ten. Material for sequencing was CD8+ T cells from PBMCs. These TCRs come from a human donor with multiple sclerosis.

CDR3 amino acids: CASSIDSRSSYEQYF. The CDR3, as DNA: TGTGCCAGCAGTATCGACTCTCGGAGCTCCTACGAGCAGTACTTC. V gene TRBV27 combines with J gene TRBJ2-7, with D uncertain. CDR1 and CDR2 from the germline V gene are MNHEY and SMNVEV (reference sequence). V gave up 5 bases and J gave up 0 bases, with 14 bases separating them. The CDR3 extends over 15 amino acids.

The gene calls are TRBV30 and TRBJ1-1; D not resolved. Trimming removed 5 bases at V and 7 bases at J, with 8 bases between. The CDR3 spans 10 residues. Looked up from germline, CDR1 is GTSNPN and CDR2 is SVGIG (reference sequence). CDR3 protein: CAWQENEAFF. The CDR3 DNA is TGTGCCTGGCAAGAAAATGAAGCTTTCTTT.

V gene TRBV13 combines with J gene TRBJ1-3; no clear D gene. CDR1 is PRHDT, CDR2 FYEKMQ, per germline (reference sequence). CDR3 length: 16 residues. V lost 5 bases and J lost 0, with 14 bases in between. CDR3 bases: TGTGCCAGCAGCCCGTCACTTCCCCCCTCTGGAAACACCATATATTTT. It codes for CASSPSLPPSGNTIYF.

V is TRBV29-1 and J is TRBJ2-7, with D tentatively TRBD1 (5 bases). The germline V gene has CDR1 SQVTM and CDR2 ANQGSEA. V was cut by 4 bases and J by 1 base, with 8 bases left in between. The CDR3 totals 12 residues. CDR3 DNA: TGCAGCGTTGTTTCAGGGTCCTACGAGCAGTACTTC. Its translation: CSVVSGSYEQYF.

CDR3 sequence reads: CASSLVSQRTGELFF. CDR3 DNA sequence: TGTGCCAGCAGCTTAGTCTCTCAGAGGACCGGGGAGCTGTTTTTT. The chain carries TRBV11-2 and TRBJ2-2; no clear D gene. The V gene's germline CDR1 is SGHAT and CDR2 FQNNGV. The CDR3 length is 15 residues. Trimming removed 1 base at V and 5 bases at J, with 11 bases between.

The chain joins TRBV3-1 to TRBJ2-2; D is possibly TRBD1 (6 bases). Germline CDR1 LGHDT, CDR2 YNNKEL (reference sequence). Trimming shortened V by 5 bases and J by 5 bases, and 15 bases separated the two germline ends. The CDR3 totals 15 residues. CDR3 amino acids: CASSSSGHHTGELFF. The CDR3 DNA follows: TGTGCCAGCAGCTCCTCGGGACACCATACCGGGGAGCTGTTTTTT.

This clonotype was observed once. The genes are TRBV7-6 and TRBJ2-3; the D gene is possibly TRBD2 (5 bases). The V gene's germline CDR1 is SGHVS and CDR2 FNYEAQ. This CDR3 contains 15 residues. The V end lost 4 bases, the J end lost 6 bases, and 17 bases lay between the germline ends. CDR3 protein: CASSSTISLGDTQYF. The CDR3 DNA is TGTGCCAGCAGCTCGACTATATCCCTTGGGGATACGCAGTATTTT.

The rearrangement uses TRBV30 and TRBJ2-7; 10 nucleotides align to TRBD1. Trimming cost V 8 bases and J 4 bases; bases outside gene matches: 5. This CDR3 spans 12 amino acids. Germline V gene data show CDR1 as GTSNPN and CDR2 as SVGIG (reference sequence). The CDR3 sequence: CALRDRGYEQYF. CDR3 nucleotides: TGTGCCCTCCGGGACAGGGGATACGAGCAGTACTTC.

The V gene is TRBV24-1, the J gene TRBJ2-6, with 8 positions matching TRBD1. Germline V gene lookup returns CDR1 KGHDR and CDR2 SFDVKD. The CDR3 is 23 residues long. J lost 0 bases, V lost 3 bases, and 21 bases had no gene match. Here the CDR3 DNA reads TGTGCCACCAGTGATCACCCTATAGCAGGGGGCGATATCCAAAGCTCTGGGGCCAACGTCCTGACTTTC. Encoded protein: CATSDHPIAGGDIQSSGANVLTF.

The rearrangement uses TRBV14 and TRBJ2-3; TRBD2 agrees at 7 bases. Germline V CDR1 and CDR2: SGHDN, FVKESK. The CDR3 is 15 amino acids. V was pared by 5 bases and J by 2 bases, with 7 bases of the junction left unmatched. The CDR3 DNA sequence: TGTGCCAGCAGCAGAAAAGCGGGGCCCACAGATACGCAGTATTTT. It encodes CASSRKAGPTDTQYF.

The chain couples TRBV2 to TRBJ2-3; no clear D gene. The CDR3 loop spans 15 amino acids. Germline-derived CDR1 and CDR2 are SNHLY and FYNNEI. The germline V and J ends were trimmed by 2 bases and 0 bases, with 9 bases remaining between them. This CDR3 reads CASSERPKSTDTQYF. The DNA of the CDR3 is TGTGCCAGCAGTGAACGGCCGAAGAGCACAGATACGCAGTATTTT. Full variable domain (remainder filled in from reference TRBV2 and TRBJ2-3): EPEVTQTPSHQVTQMGQEVILRCVPISNHLYFYWYRQILGQKVEFLVSFYNNEISEKSEIFDDQFSVERPDGSNFTLKIRSTKLEDSAMYFCASSERPKSTDTQYFGPGTRLTVL.

V usage is TRBV27 and J usage is TRBJ2-5; 11 bases align to TRBD2. J was trimmed by 5 bases and V by 3 bases; bases with no gene match: 2. Germline V CDR1 and CDR2: MNHEY, SMNVEV (reference sequence). The CDR3 loop spans 14 amino acids. The CDR3 sequence: CASSFIAGGETQYF. The CDR3 nucleotides are TGTGCCAGCAGTTTCATAGCGGGGGGGGAGACCCAGTACTTC.

This clonotype has just a few counts. Germline is not matched at one junction end, which may reflect a read error. V and J are TRBV7-9 and TRBJ2-5; maybe TRBD1 (6 bases). Per the germline V gene, CDR1 is SEHNR and CDR2 is FQNEAQ (reference sequence). The CDR3 is 12 amino acids. This CDR3 is CASSLPGTSHDF. The DNA of the CDR3 is TGTGCCAGCAGCTTACCCGGGACATCGCATGACTTC.

This clonotype was recorded once. The rearrangement links TRBV9 to TRBJ2-4; D is possibly TRBD2 (5 bases). The germline CDR1 and CDR2 sequences are SGDLS and YYNGEE. Trimming shortened V by 4 bases and J by 2 bases, and 13 bases separated the two germline ends. There are 15 residues in the CDR3. The CDR3 loop reads CASSPTGVSKNIQYF. CDR3 bases: TGTGCCAGCAGCCCGACCGGGGTATCCAAAAACATTCAGTACTTC.

The gene calls are TRBV20-1 and TRBJ2-7, with TRBD1 as a possible D gene (5 bases). The germline V gene has CDR1 DFQATT and CDR2 SNEGSKA (reference sequence). The CDR3 covers 13 residues. The V end lost 3 bases, the J end lost 3 bases, and 12 bases lay between the germline ends. The CDR3 DNA is TGCAGTGCTAGGGCACAGGCAAACTACGAGCAGTACTTC. Translation gives CSARAQANYEQYF.

The chain recombines TRBV7-9 with TRBJ1-6; the D is unclear. Trimming took off 5 bases at V and 9 bases at J, with 14 bases between the two ends. The germline CDR1 and CDR2 sequences are SEHNR and FQNEAQ (reference sequence). The CDR3 is 14 amino acids. The chain's CDR3 is CASSPGRIGSPLHF. DNA for the CDR3: TGTGCCAGCAGCCCAGGCAGGATTGGTTCACCCCTCCACTTT. The complete variable domain, with remaining parts taken from reference TRBV7-9 and TRBJ1-6, reads DTGVSQNPRHKITKRGQNVTFRCDPISEHNRLYWYRQTLGQGPEFLTYFQNEAQLEKSRLLSDRFSAERPKGSFSTLEIQRTEQGDSAMYLCASSPGRIGSPLHFGNGTRLTVT.

V is TRBV4-2 and J is TRBJ2-1, with D unclear. The CDR3 sequence is 16 residues long. V lost 0 bases, J lost 0 bases, and 9 bases lay in between. Germline lookup yields CDR1 LGHNA and CDR2 YNFKEQ. For the CDR3, the DNA is TGTGCCAGCAGCCAAGATTATGGTAGCTCCTACAATGAGCAGTTCTTC. Translated: CASSQDYGSSYNEQFF.

The chain links TRBV10-3 to TRBJ2-3; perhaps TRBD2 as D (5 bases). The germline V gene encodes CDR1 ENHRY and CDR2 SYGVKD. V was pared by 7 bases and J by 2 bases, with 10 bases between. The CDR3 totals 13 residues. The CDR3 is CAITDFLTDTQYF. DNA of the CDR3: TGTGCCATCACGGACTTCCTCACAGATACGCAGTATTTT.